The 3 T cell receptor beta chains reported below all come from one sample, sequenced in a study of T cells in Graves' hyperthyroidism and ophthalmopathy. Authors of the study amplified TCR beta CDR3 regions from RNA transcripts. When the TCR CDR3 underwent first-round RT-PCR, the HTBI primer set was used. Via MiXCR, TCRdb re-called the multiplex PCR reads, giving one row per CDR3 protein. Here the sample spans around 600,000 distinct CDR3 sequences, approximately 15% being singletons. Specimen: blood. All receptors come from a woman aged 18-29 years with Graves' ophthalmopathy.

This clonotype was counted many times. This chain links TRBV3-1 with TRBJ2-1; D gene uncertain. Trimming took 3 bases from V and 3 from J, leaving 6 bases between them. This CDR3 contains 13 residues. Per germline, CDR1 LGHDT and CDR2 YNNKEL (reference sequence). CDR3 loop: CASSQDYYNEQFF. Written as DNA, the CDR3 is TGTGCCAGCAGCCAGGATTACTACAATGAGCAGTTCTTC.

This clonotype has ten or more counts. The J gene is TRBJ2-1, the V gene TRBV11-3; 9 nucleotides match TRBD1. This CDR3 has 14 amino acids. Per the germline V gene, CDR1 is SGHNT and CDR2 is YENEEA. Unmatched junction bases numbered 5, after V lost 3 bases and J lost 8 bases. DNA for the CDR3: TGTGCCAGCAGCTTCTACAGGGGGCAAGATGAGCAGTTCTTC. Translation gives CASSFYRGQDEQFF.

There are many counts of this clonotype. The rearrangement uses TRBV30 and TRBJ1-3; D uncertain. Trimming took 1 base from V and 0 from J, leaving 7 bases between them. CDR1 is GTSNPN, CDR2 SVGIG, per germline (reference sequence). This CDR3 contains 14 residues. DNA of the CDR3: TGTGCCTGGAGTGGGATGCGCTCTGGAAACACCATATATTTT. This translates into CAWSGMRSGNTIYF. Full variable domain (remainder filled in from reference TRBV30 and TRBJ1-3): SQTIHQWPATLVQPVGSPLSLECTVEGTSNPNLYWYRQAAGRGLQLLFYSVGIGQISSEVPQNLSASRPQDRQFILSSKKLLLSDSGFYLCAWSGMRSGNTIYFGEGSWLTVV.